The present entry profiles one T cell receptor beta chain with its context. Its antigen is unknown. The sample comes from a study of T-cell memory formation after mild COVID-19. Study outcomes and limitations: There was a balanced CD4/CD8 profile in clones contracting day 15 to 85, and later expanders leaned CD4+. Memory sampled before infection contained some responding clones, suggesting cross-reactive memory joined.

TCRdb ran MiXCR on the 5' RACE reads and lists one entry per CDR3 protein. Here the sample spans approximately 300,000 distinct CDR3 sequences, approximately 16% being singletons. The CDR3 is 17 residues long. The ends lost 6 bases at V and 2 bases at J; junction bases unmatched: 7. The clonotype comes from a man between 18 and 29 years old who had mild COVID-19 (a few samples of this study predate the infection). Cell type and time point are not known. Sequencing used PBMCs or a T cell subset sorted from them (not recorded which). V gene TRBV12-3 or TRBV12-4 combines with J gene TRBJ2-6; 10 bases map to TRBD1. CDR3 sequence (DNA): TGTGCCAGCAGGGGGGACAGGGGAACGACTGGGGCCAACGTCCTGACTTTC. Amino acid sequence: CASRGDRGTTGANVLTF.